This entry describes one T cell receptor (beta chain). This entry is derived from a study of blood T cell repertoires in COVID-19. The length of the CDR3 is 14 residues. The trim removed 2 bases at V and 13 bases at J, leaving 9 bases unmatched. Per the germline V gene, CDR1 is MNHNS and CDR2 is SASEGT. The method was immunoSEQ multiplex PCR; TCRdb's version includes in-frame clones alone and lacks a portion of them. The sample includes 53,000 or so clones, around four fifths of them seen just once. This receptor was obtained from a human donor in a cohort sampled during active COVID-19. V and J are TRBV6-1 and TRBJ1-4; the match to TRBD1 covers 8 bases. Sequenced input: peripheral blood. CDR3 nucleotides: TGTGCCAGCAGTGAACAGGGGGCGGCCCTCGGACTGTTTTTT. This translates into CASSEQGAALGLFF.